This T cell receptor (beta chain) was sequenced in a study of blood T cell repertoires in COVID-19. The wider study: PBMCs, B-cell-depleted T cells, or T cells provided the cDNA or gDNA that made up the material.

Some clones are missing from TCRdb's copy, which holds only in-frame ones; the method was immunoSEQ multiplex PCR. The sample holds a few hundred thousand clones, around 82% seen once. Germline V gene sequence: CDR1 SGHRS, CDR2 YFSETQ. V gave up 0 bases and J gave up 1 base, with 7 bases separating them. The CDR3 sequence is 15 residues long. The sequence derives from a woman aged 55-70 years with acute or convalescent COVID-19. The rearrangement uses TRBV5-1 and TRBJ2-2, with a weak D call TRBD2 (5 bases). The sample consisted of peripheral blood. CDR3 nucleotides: TGCGCCAGCAGCTTGGCGAGCGGGAACACCGGGGAGCTGTTTTTT. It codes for CASSLASGNTGELFF.